These 14 T cell receptor beta chains share one sample of origin, sequenced in a study of blood T cell repertoires in COVID-19. The repertoire was sequenced with immunoSEQ multiplex PCR; TCRdb's copy has only in-frame clones and lacks some. The sample shows approximately 15,000 clones, 73% of them seen only once. The sequenced sample consisted of peripheral blood. These receptors came from a boy younger than 10 with active or convalescent COVID-19.

The table lists this clone with a few counts. The V call is TRBV11-2, the J call TRBJ2-4; 7 bases fit TRBD1. CDR1 is SGHAT, CDR2 FQNNGV, per germline. V lost 2 bases and J lost 0; bases outside the gene matches: 7. The CDR3 totals 17 residues. Here the CDR3 DNA reads TGTGCCAGCAGCTTAAAAGGGGGCGACTTAGCCAAAAACATTCAGTACTTC. Protein: CASSLKGGDLAKNIQYF.

J is TRBJ1-1 and V is TRBV20-1; 9 nucleotides match TRBD1. The germline gives CDR1 DFQATT, CDR2 SNEGSKA (reference sequence). The CDR3 is made up of 14 amino acids. With V trimmed by 3 bases and J by 1 base, 3 bases remained unmatched. Here the CDR3 reads CSASPGQGNTEAFF. The CDR3 DNA follows: TGCAGTGCTAGTCCGGGACAGGGGAACACTGAAGCTTTCTTT.

The rearrangement uses TRBV10-3 and TRBJ1-2; D call uncertain. The CDR3 runs 15 residues. Germline-derived CDR1 and CDR2 are ENHRY and SYGVKD. Trimming removed 6 bases at V and 1 base at J, with 15 bases between. The CDR3 nucleotides read TGTGCCATCAGCGCTGGGAGCGATAGTAACTATGGCTACACCTTC. Protein sequence: CAISAGSDSNYGYTF.

The genes are TRBV28 and TRBJ1-5; maybe TRBD1 (6 bases). Germline values: CDR1 MDHEN, CDR2 SYDVKM. This CDR3 is built from 13 residues. The V end was cut by 3 bases, the J end by 6 bases, with 9 bases between. DNA for the CDR3: TGTGCCAGCAGTTTGCGGGGGCTTCAGCCCCAGCATTTT. It yields the protein CASSLRGLQPQHF. Based on the CDR3 plus reference TRBV28 and TRBJ1-5, the full variable domain is DVKVTQSSRYLVKRTGEKVFLECVQDMDHENMFWYRQDPGLGLRLIYFSYDVKMKEKGDIPEGYSVSREKKERFSLILESASTNQTSMYLCASSLRGLQPQHFGDGTRLSIL.

The chain joins TRBV30 to TRBJ1-4; D is uncertain. Trimming took 1 base from V and 1 from J, leaving 16 bases between them. The length of the CDR3 is 17 residues. Germline CDR1 reads GTSNPN; CDR2 reads SVGIG (reference sequence). The CDR3 bases are TGTGCCTGGAGTGGGTGGGTCGGCGGCGAAACTAATGAAAAACTGTTTTTT. Its translation: CAWSGWVGGETNEKLFF.

The chain combines TRBV15 with TRBJ1-3; TRBD1 aligns across 8 bases. CDR1 and CDR2 (germline): LNHNV, YYDKDF (reference sequence). The CDR3 runs 18 residues. The J segment lost 2 bases and the V segment lost 1 base, leaving 10 bases of the junction unmatched. CDR3 sequence: CATSRGRTGRSAGNTIYF. The CDR3 DNA is TGTGCCACCAGCAGAGGCCGGACAGGGAGGTCCGCTGGAAACACCATATATTTT.

V and J are TRBV3-1 (or the pseudogene TRBV3-2) and TRBJ2-1; 9 bases are shared with TRBD1. CDR3 length: 13 amino acids. Germline CDR1 reads LGHDT; CDR2 reads YNNKEL (reference sequence). V lost 6 bases to trimming and J lost 9 bases; unmatched junction nucleotides: 6. The DNA of the CDR3 is TGTGCCAGCAGGGCTACAGGGGGCGGTGAGCAGTTCTTC. Protein sequence: CASRATGGGEQFF.

This chain connects TRBV10-3 to TRBJ1-5; no clear D gene. Germline V gives CDR1 ENHRY, CDR2 SYGVKD. V was pared by 4 bases and J by 0 bases, with 10 bases between. The CDR3 runs 15 residues. The CDR3 sequence: CAISVEGDSNQPQHF. DNA of the CDR3: TGTGCCATCAGTGTGGAGGGTGATAGCAATCAGCCCCAGCATTTT.

This chain joins TRBV3-1 (or the pseudogene TRBV3-2) and TRBJ1-6, with 10 positions matching TRBD1. CDR1 LGHDT and CDR2 YNNKEL come from the germline V gene (reference sequence). J was trimmed by 10 bases and V by 6 bases; bases with no gene match: 9. The CDR3 extends over 15 amino acids. The CDR3 loop reads CASRHGTGEGSPLHF. The CDR3 DNA follows: TGTGCCAGCAGACATGGGACAGGGGAAGGCTCACCCCTCCACTTT.

This chain links TRBV6-1 with TRBJ2-2, with a tentative D call TRBD1 (8 bases). The CDR3 sequence is 16 residues long. V shed 4 bases and J shed 4 bases, with 16 bases lying between them. CDR1 MNHNS and CDR2 SASEGT come from the germline V gene. The CDR3, as DNA: TGTGCCAGCAGTGCCCGACAGGGGAGGGGCACCGGGGAGCTGTTTTTT. It codes for CASSARQGRGTGELFF.

This chain connects TRBV11-3 to TRBJ2-5; D unclear. Germline loops: CDR1 SGHNT, CDR2 YENEEA. This CDR3 is built from 14 residues. Trimming removed 4 bases at V and 2 bases at J, with 11 bases between. The chain's CDR3 is CASSSRSGQETQYF. The DNA for the CDR3 is TGTGCCAGCAGCTCCCGTTCGGGTCAAGAGACCCAGTACTTC.

The chain is built from TRBV19 and TRBJ2-1, with 7 bases identical to TRBD1. After removal of 3 bases from V and 4 bases from J, the junction contained 3 bases not matched to a gene. This CDR3 comprises 14 residues. From germline, CDR1 is LNHDA and CDR2 SQIVND (reference sequence). The CDR3 reads CASSMGTEYNEQFF. For the CDR3, the DNA is TGTGCCAGTAGTATGGGGACAGAGTACAATGAGCAGTTCTTC.

This chain connects TRBV5-1 to TRBJ2-7, with TRBD1 matching over 8 bases. Germline V gene sequence: CDR1 SGHRS, CDR2 YFSETQ. This CDR3 has 13 amino acids. J lost 5 bases, V lost 4 bases, and 5 bases had no gene match. The CDR3 sequence: CASSTDRGHEQYF. The DNA of the CDR3 is TGCGCCAGCAGCACCGACAGGGGCCACGAGCAGTACTTC.

This clone is a singleton in its sample. This chain links TRBV5-1 with TRBJ1-2; maybe TRBD1 (5 bases). Germline CDR1 and CDR2: SGHRS and YFSETQ. CDR3 length: 13 amino acids. V lost 4 bases and J 2 bases, leaving 9 bases between the germline ends. The CDR3 coding sequence is TGCGCCAGCAGCGTAGACAGAAACTATGGCTACACCTTC. Protein: CASSVDRNYGYTF. The complete variable domain, with remaining parts taken from reference TRBV5-1 and TRBJ1-2, reads KAGVTQTPRYLIKTRGQQVTLSCSPISGHRSVSWYQQTPGQGLQFLFEYFSETQRNKGNFPGRFSGRQFSNSRSEMNVSTLELGDSALYLCASSVDRNYGYTFGSGTRLTVV.